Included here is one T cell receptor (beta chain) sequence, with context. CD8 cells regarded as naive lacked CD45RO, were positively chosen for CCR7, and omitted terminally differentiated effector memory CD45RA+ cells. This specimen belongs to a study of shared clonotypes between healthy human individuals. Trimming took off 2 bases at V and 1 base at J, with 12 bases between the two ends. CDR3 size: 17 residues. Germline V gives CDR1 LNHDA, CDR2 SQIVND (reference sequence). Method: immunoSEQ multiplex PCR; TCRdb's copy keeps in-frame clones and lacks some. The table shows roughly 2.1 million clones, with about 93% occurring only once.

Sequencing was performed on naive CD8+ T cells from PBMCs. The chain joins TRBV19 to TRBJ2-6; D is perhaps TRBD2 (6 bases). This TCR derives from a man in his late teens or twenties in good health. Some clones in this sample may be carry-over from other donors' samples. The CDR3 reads CASSIMGLSSGANVLTF. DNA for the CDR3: TGTGCCAGTAGTATAATGGGACTGTCATCTGGGGCCAACGTCCTGACTTTC.